A selection of T cell receptor beta chains follows, all from one sample in a study of blood T cell repertoires in COVID-19. TCRdb keeps only in-frame clones here, not all; method: immunoSEQ multiplex PCR. Among 180,000 or so clones, 86% were seen once, and the ten largest hold around 5%. Sequenced input: PBMCs or T cells enriched from blood (not recorded which). These receptors came from a man aged 40-49 years with acute COVID-19. Both conserved end residues are part of each CDR3. The order of the fields is D gene, V gene, J gene, clone size, CDR3 DNA, CDR3 protein. The D gene is left open where the match is weak. Some rows have no size entry. The others give once, few or many, or a class for an expanded clone.

>TRBD1|TRBV9|TRBJ2-3|many
TGTGCCAGCAGTCAAGGGACAGGGAACACAGATACGCAGTATTTT
CASSQGTGNTDTQYF
>NA|TRBV19|TRBJ2-6|NA
TGTGCCTCCAACCCCACAGGATCCTCTGGGGCCAACGTCCTGACTTTC
CASNPTGSSGANVLTF
>NA|TRBV28|TRBJ2-5|NA
TGTGCCAGCAGTTTAAATTTAGTCGGGGAGAGGGAAGGCCAAGAGACCCAGTACTTC
CASSLNLVGEREGQETQYF
>NA|TRBV19|TRBJ1-1|NA
TGTGCCAGTAGTATCAATGGGGCGAGGACTGAAGCTTTCTTT
CASSINGARTEAFF
>NA|TRBV27|TRBJ2-7|NA
TGTGCCAGCACCACCCTCAGCAGGCGATACGAGCAGTACTTC
CASTTLSRRYEQYF
>NA|TRBV18|TRBJ1-3|once
TGTGCCAGCTCACCAGAGTTATCCAACTCTGGAAACACCATATATTTT
CASSPELSNSGNTIYF
>NA|TRBV7-9|TRBJ2-5|NA
TGTGCCAGCAGCTTAGGGAGGAGTTCGGCAGGAGAAGAGACCCAGTACTTC
CASSLGRSSAGEETQYF
>NA|TRBV2|TRBJ1-1|NA
TGTGCCAGCCTAGTGGGTACTCTCGGAGCTTTCTTT
CASLVGTLGAFF
>TRBD1|TRBV9|TRBJ1-1|NA
TGTGCCAGCAGCGTAGGGTCCTTTAACAGGGGAACTGAAGCTTTCTTT
CASSVGSFNRGTEAFF
>TRBD2|TRBV4-1|TRBJ2-3|NA
TGCGCCAGCAGCCAGATAGCGGGGGGGGGCGATACGCAGTATTTT
CASSQIAGGGDTQYF
>NA|TRBV5-1|TRBJ2-3|NA
TGCGCCAGCAGCCCCCGGGGCCAGGGGAGTGCAGATACGCAGTATTTT
CASSPRGQGSADTQYF
>NA|TRBV19|TRBJ2-1|NA
TGTGCCAGTTTCCCTGAGTTCCATGAGCAGTTCTTC
CASFPEFHEQFF
>TRBD1|TRBV27|TRBJ2-5|NA
TGTGCCAGCAGTTCAGCTCGGACAGGGACCGTACAGACCCAGTACTTC
CASSSARTGTVQTQYF
>NA|TRBV18|TRBJ2-7|few
TGTGCCAGCTCAGGGCCGGTCTACGAGCAGTACTTC
CASSGPVYEQYF
>NA|TRBV7-6|TRBJ1-4|NA
TGTGCCAGCAGCTTAGCCCAGGGGCCTAATGAAAAACTGTTTTTT
CASSLAQGPNEKLFF